This TCR beta chain derives from a study of CD8+CD57+ T cells in acquired aplastic anemia. Study summary: Sorted CD4+ plus CD8+ cells gave DNA averaging around 3.2 ug.

Patients who underwent sequencing had shown CD8+CD57+ cell expansion by flow cytometry. Patients had received no therapy at the time of blood sampling. Findings and caveats of the study: In common between the patients and the controls were nearly 30 CD8+ CDR3 sequences.

The CDR3 sequence is 13 residues long. Germline values: CDR1 DFQATT, CDR2 SNEGSKA (reference sequence). Trimming removed 7 bases from V and 5 bases from J; junction bases left unmatched: 9. Profiling that covered TCR beta VDJ and CDR3 relied on genomic DNA as its template. TCRdb re-called the reads through MiXCR, storing one row per CDR3 protein. The data contain 150,000 or so distinct CDR3 sequences, 40% to 50% of them seen just once; the ten biggest clones take up around 1.1%. Note on this clonotype: What it binds is unknown.

The rearrangement uses TRBV20-1 and TRBJ1-1; 8 positions match TRBD1. Sequencing input: sorted CD4+, CD8+, or CD8+CD57+ T cells (not recorded which) from PBMCs. The source is a human donor with aplastic anemia. The CDR3 DNA sequence: TGCAGTGTCCTCGGACAGGGACGGACTGAAGCTTTCTTT. This encodes CSVLGQGRTEAFF.